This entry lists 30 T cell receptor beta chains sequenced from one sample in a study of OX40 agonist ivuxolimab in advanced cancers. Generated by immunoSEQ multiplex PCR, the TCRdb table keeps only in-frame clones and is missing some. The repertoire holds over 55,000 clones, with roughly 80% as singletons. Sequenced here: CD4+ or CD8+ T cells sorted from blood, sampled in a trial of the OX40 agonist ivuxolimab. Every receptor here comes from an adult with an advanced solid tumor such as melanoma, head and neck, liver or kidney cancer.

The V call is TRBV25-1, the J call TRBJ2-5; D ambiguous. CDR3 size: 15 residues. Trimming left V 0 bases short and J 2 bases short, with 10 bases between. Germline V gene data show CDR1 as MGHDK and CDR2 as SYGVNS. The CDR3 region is CASSEYRAGQETQYF. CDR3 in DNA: TGTGCCAGCAGTGAATATCGGGCAGGACAAGAGACCCAGTACTTC.

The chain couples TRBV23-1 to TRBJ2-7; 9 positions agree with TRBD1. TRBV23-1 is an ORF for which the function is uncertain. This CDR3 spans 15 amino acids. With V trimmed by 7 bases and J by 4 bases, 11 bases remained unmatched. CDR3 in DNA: TGCGCCAGCACCCAAGGGGACAGGGATCTTTACGAGCAGTACGTC. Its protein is CASTQGDRDLYEQYV.

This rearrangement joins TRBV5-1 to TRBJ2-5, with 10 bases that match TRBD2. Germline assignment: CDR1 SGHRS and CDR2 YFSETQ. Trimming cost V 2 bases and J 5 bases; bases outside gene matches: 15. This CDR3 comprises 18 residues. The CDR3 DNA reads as TGCGCCAGCAGCTTAAGTCCTCAGAGCGGGAGGGTCTATGAGACCCAGTACTTC. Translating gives CASSLSPQSGRVYETQYF.

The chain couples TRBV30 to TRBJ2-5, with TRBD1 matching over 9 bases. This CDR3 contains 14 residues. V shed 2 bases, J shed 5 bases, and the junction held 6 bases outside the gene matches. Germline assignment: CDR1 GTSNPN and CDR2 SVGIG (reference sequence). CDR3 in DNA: TGTGCCTGGAGTCCGGGACAGGGATGGGAGACCCAGTACTTC. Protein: CAWSPGQGWETQYF.

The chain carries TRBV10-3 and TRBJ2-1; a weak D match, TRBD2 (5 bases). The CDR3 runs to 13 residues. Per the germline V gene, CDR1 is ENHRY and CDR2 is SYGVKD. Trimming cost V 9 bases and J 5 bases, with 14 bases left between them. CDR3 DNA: TGTGCCATTGCGGGCCGGGAAGACAATGAGCAGTTCTTC. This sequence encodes CAIAGREDNEQFF.

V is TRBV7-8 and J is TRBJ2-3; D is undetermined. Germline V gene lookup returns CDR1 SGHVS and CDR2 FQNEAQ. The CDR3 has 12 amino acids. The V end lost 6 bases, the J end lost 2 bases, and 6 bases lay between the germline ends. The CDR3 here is CASRQPTDTQYF. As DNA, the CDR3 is TGTGCCAGCAGGCAACCCACAGATACGCAGTATTTT.

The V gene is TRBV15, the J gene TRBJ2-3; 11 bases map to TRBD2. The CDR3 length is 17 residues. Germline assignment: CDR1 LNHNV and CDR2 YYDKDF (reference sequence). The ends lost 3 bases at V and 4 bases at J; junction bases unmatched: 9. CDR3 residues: CATSSPPSGRLPDTQYF. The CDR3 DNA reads TGTGCCACCAGCAGCCCCCCTAGCGGGAGGCTCCCAGATACGCAGTATTTT.

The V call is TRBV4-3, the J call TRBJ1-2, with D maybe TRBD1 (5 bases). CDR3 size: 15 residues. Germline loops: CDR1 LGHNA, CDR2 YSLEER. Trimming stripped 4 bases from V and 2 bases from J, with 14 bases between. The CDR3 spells CASSPGTATNYGYTF. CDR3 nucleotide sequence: TGCGCCAGCAGCCCTGGGACTGCGACAAACTATGGCTACACCTTC.

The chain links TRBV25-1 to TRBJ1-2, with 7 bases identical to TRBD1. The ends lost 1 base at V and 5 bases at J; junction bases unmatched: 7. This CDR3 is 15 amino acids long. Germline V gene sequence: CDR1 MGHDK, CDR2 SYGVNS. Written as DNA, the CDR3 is TGTGCCAGCAGTGAATGGTCAGGGACAGCTTATGGCTACACCTTC. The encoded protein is CASSEWSGTAYGYTF.

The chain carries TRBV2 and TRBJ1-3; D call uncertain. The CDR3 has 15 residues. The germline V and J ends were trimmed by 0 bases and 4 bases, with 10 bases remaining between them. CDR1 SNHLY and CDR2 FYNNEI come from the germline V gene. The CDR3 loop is CASSEAGGEGNTIYF. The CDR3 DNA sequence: TGTGCCAGCAGTGAAGCTGGCGGTGAGGGAAACACCATATATTTT.

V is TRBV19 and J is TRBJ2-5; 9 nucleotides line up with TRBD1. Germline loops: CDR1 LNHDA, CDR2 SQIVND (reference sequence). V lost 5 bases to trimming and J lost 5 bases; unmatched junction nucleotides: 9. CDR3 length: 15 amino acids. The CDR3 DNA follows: TGTGCCAGTAGTTCCGGGACAGGGCGTGTTGAGACCCAGTACTTC. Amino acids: CASSSGTGRVETQYF.

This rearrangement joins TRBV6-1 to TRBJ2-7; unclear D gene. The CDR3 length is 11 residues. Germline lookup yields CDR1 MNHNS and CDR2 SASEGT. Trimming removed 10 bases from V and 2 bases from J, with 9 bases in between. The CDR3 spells CATASPYEQYV. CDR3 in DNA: TGTGCCACGGCTTCACCCTACGAGCAGTACGTC.

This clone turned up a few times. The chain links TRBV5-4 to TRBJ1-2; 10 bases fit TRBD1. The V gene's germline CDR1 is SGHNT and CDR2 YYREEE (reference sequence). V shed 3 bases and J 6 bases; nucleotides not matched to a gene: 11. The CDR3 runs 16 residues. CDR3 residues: CASSSGQGGVWNGYTF. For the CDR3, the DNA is TGTGCCAGCAGCTCCGGACAGGGGGGAGTATGGAATGGCTACACCTTC. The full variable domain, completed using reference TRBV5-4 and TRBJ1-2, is ETGVTQSPTHLIKTRGQQVTLRCSSQSGHNTVSWYQQALGQGPQFIFQYYREEENGRGNFPPRFSGLQFPNYSSELNVNALELDDSALYLCASSSGQGGVWNGYTFGSGTRLTVV.

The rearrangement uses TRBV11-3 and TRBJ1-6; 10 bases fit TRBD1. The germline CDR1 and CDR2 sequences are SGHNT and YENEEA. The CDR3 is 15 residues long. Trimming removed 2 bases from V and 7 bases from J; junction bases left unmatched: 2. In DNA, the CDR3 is TGTGCCAGCAGCTTAAGGGGACAGGGGAATTCACCCCTCCACTTT. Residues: CASSLRGQGNSPLHF.

CDR3 region: CSVDPQDTEAFF. The CDR3 nucleotides are TGCAGCGTTGATCCCCAAGACACTGAAGCTTTCTTT. The chain is built from TRBV29-1 and TRBJ1-1; D uncertain. Trimming took 3 bases from V and 3 from J, leaving 8 bases between them. Germline V gives CDR1 SQVTM, CDR2 ANQGSEA. The CDR3 extends over 12 amino acids.

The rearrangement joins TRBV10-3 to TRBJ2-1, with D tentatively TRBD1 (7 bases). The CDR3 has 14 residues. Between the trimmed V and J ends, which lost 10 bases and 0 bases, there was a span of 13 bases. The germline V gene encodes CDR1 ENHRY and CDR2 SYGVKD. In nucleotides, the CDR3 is TGTGCCACCATGCGGGACAGCTCCTACAATGAGCAGTTCTTC. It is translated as CATMRDSSYNEQFF.

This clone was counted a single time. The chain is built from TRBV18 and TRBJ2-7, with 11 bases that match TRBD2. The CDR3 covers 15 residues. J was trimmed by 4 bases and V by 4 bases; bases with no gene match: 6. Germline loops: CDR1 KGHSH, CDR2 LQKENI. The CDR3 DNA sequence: TGTGCCAGCTCACTCGGGACTAGCGGAGGGTACGAGCAGTACGTC. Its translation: CASSLGTSGGYEQYV.

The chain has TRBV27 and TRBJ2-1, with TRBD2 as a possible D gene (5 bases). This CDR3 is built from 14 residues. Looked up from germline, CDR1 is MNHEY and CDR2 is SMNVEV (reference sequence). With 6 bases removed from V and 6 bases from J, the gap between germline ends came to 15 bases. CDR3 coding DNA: TGTGCCAGCAGGTCGGCGGGTACACTCAATGAGCAGTTCTTC. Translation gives CASRSAGTLNEQFF.

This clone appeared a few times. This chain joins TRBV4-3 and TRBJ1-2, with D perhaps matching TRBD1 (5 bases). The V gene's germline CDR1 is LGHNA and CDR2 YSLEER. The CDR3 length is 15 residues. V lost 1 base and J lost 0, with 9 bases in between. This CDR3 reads CASSQVGAANYGYTF. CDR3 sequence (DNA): TGCGCCAGCAGCCAAGTTGGGGCAGCTAACTATGGCTACACCTTC.

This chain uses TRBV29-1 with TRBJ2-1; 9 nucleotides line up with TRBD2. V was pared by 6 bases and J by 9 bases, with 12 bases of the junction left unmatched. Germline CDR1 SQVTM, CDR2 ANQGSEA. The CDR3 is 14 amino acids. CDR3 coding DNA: TGCAGCGTCCATACCGGGACTAGCATCGGTGAGCAGTTCTTC. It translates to CSVHTGTSIGEQFF.

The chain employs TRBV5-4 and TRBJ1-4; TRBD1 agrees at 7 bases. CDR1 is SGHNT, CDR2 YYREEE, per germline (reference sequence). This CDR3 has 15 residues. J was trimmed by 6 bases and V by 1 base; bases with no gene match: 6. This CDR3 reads CASSLRARGDEKLFF. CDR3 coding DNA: TGTGCCAGCAGCTTGAGGGCCAGGGGGGATGAAAAACTGTTTTTT.

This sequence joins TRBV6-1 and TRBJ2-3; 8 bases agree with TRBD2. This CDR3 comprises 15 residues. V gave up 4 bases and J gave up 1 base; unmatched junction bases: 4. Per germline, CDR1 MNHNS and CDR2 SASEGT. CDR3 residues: CASSVERERTDTQYF. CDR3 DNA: TGTGCCAGCAGTGTTGAGCGGGAGCGCACAGATACGCAGTATTTT.

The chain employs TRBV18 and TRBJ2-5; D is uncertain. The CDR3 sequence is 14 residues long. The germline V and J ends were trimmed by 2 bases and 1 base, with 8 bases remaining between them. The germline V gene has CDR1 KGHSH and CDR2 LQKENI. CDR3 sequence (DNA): TGTGCCAGCTCACCAGAGACATTCCAAGAGACCCAGTACTTC. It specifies CASSPETFQETQYF.

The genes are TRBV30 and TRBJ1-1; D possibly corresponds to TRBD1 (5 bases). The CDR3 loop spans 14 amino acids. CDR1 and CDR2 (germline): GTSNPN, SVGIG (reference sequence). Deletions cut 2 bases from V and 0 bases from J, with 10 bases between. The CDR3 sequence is CAWSITGLNTEAFF. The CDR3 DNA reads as TGTGCCTGGAGTATCACAGGATTGAACACTGAAGCTTTCTTT.

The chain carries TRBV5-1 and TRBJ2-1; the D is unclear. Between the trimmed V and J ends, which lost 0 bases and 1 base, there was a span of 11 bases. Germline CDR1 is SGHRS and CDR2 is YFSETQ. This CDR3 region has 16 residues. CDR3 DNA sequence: TGCGCCAGCAGCTTGGCCATAGACCATTCCTACAATGAGCAGTTCTTC. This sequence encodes CASSLAIDHSYNEQFF.

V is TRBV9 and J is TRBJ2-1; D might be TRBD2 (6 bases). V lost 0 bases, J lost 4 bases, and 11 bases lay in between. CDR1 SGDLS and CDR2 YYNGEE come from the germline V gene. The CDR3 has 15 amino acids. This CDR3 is CASSVAGLSYNEQFF. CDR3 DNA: TGTGCCAGCAGCGTAGCGGGACTTTCTTACAATGAGCAGTTCTTC.

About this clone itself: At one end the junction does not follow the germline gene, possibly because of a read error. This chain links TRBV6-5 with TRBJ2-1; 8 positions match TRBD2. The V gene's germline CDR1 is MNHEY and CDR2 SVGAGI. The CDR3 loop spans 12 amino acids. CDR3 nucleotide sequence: TGTGCCAGCAGTCCGCCTATCGGGAGGGTGGTCTTC. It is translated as CASSPPIGRVVF.

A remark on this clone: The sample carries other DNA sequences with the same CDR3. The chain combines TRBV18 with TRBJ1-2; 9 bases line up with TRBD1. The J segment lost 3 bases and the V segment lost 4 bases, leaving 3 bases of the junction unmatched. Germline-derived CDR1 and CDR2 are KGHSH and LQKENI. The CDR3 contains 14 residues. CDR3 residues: CASSRDRVDYGYTF. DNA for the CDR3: TGTGCCAGCTCACGGGACAGGGTGGACTATGGCTACACCTTC. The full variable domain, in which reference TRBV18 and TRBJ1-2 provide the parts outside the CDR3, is NAGVMQNPRHLVRRRGQEARLRCSPMKGHSHVYWYRQLPEEGLKFMVYLQKENIIDESGMPKERFSAEFPKEGPSILRIQQVVRGDSAAYFCASSRDRVDYGYTFGSGTRLTVV.

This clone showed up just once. In nucleotides, the CDR3 is TGTGCCAGCAGCTTGGCCAATGGGAACACTGAAGCTTTCTTT. Translated: CASSLANGNTEAFF. The J gene is TRBJ1-1, the V gene TRBV5-4; D uncertain. V was shortened by 0 bases and J by 1 base, with 7 bases between the two germline ends. The germline V gene has CDR1 SGHNT and CDR2 YYREEE (reference sequence). CDR3 length: 14 amino acids.

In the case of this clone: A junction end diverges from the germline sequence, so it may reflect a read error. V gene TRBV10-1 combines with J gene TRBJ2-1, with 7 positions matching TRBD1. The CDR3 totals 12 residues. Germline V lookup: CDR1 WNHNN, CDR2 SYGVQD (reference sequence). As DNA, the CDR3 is TGCGCCAGCAGTCCCCTGGGACAGTTAACGATCTTC. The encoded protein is CASSPLGQLTIF.